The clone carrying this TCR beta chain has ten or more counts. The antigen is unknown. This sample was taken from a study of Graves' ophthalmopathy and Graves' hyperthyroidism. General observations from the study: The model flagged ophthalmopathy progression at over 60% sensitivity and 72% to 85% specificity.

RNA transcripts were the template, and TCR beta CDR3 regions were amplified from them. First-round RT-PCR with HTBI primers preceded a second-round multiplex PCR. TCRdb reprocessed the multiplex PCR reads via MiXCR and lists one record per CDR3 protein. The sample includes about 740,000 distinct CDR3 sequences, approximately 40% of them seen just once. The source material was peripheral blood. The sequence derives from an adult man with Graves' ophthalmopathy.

Here the CDR3 reads CASSLDSSMNTEAFF. CDR3 coding DNA: TGTGCCAGCAGCTTGGACAGTAGCATGAACACTGAAGCTTTCTTT. This rearrangement joins TRBV7-3 to TRBJ1-1, with a tentative D call TRBD1 (6 bases). CDR3 size: 15 residues. Germline loops: CDR1 SGHTA, CDR2 FQGTGA. The V end was cut by 3 bases, the J end by 0 bases, with 11 bases between.